The present TCR beta chain was sequenced within a study of T-cell reconstitution after alpha-beta-depleted transplantation in children. Study findings and constraints: One year after transplant, T-cell counts and diversity came mostly from newly produced T cells. Several hundred expanded graft clones reportedly supplied alpha-beta T cells about two months after transplant. High day-60 TCRbeta diversity in some patients came from surviving recipient T cells and thymic progenitors.

During its preparation, the TCRbeta library received unique molecular identifiers. Using its own MiXCR run on the PCR reads, TCRdb lists one record per CDR3 protein. The table has 500,000 to 650,000 distinct CDR3 sequences, over 10% seen once. The length of the CDR3 is 15 residues. The germline V gene encodes CDR1 SGHAT and CDR2 FQDESV (reference sequence). Deletions cut 3 bases from V and 1 base from J, with 12 bases between. On this clonotype: Its specificity is not known.

The sequence was obtained from a male patient younger than 18 who had a stem cell transplant for acute myeloid leukemia, so the T cells may come from the graft donor. The specimen comprised PBMCs, mostly from graft donor cells, sampled 360 days after TCRalphabeta/CD19-depleted stem cell transplant. The chain carries TRBV11-1 and TRBJ2-5, with D perhaps being TRBD1 or TRBD2 (5 bases each). Here the CDR3 DNA reads TGTGCCAGCAGCTTGGGGGACGTAACCCAAGAGACCCAGTACTTC. Its protein is CASSLGDVTQETQYF.